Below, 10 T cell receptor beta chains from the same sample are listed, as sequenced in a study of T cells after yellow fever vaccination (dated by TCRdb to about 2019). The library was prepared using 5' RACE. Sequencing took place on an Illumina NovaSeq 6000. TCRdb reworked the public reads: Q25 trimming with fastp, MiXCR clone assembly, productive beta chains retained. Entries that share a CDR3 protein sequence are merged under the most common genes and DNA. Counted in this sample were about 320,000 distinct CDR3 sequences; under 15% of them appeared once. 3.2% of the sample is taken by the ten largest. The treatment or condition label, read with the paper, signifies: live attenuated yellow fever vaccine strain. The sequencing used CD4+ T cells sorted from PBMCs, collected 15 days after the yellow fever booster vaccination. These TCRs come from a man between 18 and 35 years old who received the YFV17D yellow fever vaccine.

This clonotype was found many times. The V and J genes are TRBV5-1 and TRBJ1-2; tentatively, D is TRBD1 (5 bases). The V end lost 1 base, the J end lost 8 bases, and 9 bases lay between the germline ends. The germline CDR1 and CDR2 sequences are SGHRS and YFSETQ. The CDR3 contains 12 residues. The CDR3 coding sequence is TGCGCCAGCAGCTTGACAGGCCCAGGCTACACCTTC. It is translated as CASSLTGPGYTF.

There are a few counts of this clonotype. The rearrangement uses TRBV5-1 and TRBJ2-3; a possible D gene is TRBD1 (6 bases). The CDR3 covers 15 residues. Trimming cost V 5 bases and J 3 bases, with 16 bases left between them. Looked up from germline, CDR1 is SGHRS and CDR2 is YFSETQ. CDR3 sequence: CASSPAIQGTDTQYF. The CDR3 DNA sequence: TGCGCCAGCAGTCCCGCAATCCAGGGGACAGATACGCAGTATTTT.

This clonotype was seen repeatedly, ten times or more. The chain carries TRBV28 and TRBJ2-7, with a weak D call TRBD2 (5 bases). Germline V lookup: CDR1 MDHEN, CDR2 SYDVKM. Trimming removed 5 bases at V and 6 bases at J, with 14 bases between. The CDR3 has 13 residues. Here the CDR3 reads CASSRTPPGEQYV. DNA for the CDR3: TGTGCCAGCAGTAGGACTCCGCCTGGCGAGCAGTACGTC.

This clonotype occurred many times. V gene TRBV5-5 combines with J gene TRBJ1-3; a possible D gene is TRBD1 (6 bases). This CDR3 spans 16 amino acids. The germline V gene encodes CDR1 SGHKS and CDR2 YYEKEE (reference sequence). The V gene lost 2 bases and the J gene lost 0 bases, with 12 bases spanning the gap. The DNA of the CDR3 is TGTGCCAGCAGCTTAGGACAGACGAGCTCTGGAAACACCATATATTTT. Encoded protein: CASSLGQTSSGNTIYF.

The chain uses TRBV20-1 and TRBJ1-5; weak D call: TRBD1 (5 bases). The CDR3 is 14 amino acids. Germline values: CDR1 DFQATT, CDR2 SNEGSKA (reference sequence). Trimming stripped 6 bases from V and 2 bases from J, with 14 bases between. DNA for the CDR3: TGCAGTGCCTTGTTGGCGGGGGGCAATCAGCCCCAGCATTTT. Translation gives CSALLAGGNQPQHF.

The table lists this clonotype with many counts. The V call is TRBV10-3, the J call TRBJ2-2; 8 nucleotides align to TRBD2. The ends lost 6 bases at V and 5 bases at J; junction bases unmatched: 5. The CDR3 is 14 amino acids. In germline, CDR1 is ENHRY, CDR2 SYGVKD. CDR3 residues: CAIRSTGGTGELFF. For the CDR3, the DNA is TGTGCCATCAGATCGACGGGAGGGACCGGGGAGCTGTTTTTT.

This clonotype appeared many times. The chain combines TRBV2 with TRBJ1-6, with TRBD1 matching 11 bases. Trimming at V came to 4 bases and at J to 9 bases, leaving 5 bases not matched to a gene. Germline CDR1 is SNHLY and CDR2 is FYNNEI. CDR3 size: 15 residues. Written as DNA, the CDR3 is TGTGCCAGCAGTGCGGACAGGGGGCCGATTTCACCCCTCCACTTT. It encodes CASSADRGPISPLHF.

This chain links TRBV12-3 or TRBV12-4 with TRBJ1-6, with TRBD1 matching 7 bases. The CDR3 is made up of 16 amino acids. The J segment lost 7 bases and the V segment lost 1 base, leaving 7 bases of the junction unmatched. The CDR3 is CASSLEAGGTNSPLHF. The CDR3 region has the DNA TGTGCCAGCAGTTTAGAGGCAGGGGGTACGAATTCACCCCTCCACTTT.

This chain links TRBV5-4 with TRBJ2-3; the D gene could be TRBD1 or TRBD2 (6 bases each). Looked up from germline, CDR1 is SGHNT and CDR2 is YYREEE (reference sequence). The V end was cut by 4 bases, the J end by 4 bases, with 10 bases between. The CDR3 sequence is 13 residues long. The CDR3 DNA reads TGTGCCAGCAGCCCCGGGGGCCCAGATACGCAGTATTTT. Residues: CASSPGGPDTQYF.

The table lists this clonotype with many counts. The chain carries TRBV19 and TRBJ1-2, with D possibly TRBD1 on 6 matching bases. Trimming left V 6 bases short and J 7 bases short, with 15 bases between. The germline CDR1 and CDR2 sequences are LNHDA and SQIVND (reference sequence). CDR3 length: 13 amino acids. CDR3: CASRTGLVAGYTF. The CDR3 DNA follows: TGTGCCAGTAGAACAGGGCTCGTTGCTGGCTACACCTTC.